A selection of T cell receptor beta chains follows, all from one sample in a study of blood T cell repertoires in COVID-19. Sequencing was performed with immunoSEQ multiplex PCR; in TCRdb, only in-frame clones are kept and a portion is missing. The repertoire consists of 200,000 to 250,000 clones, with about four fifths occurring once and the leading ten covering 3% to 4%. The sample comprised PBMCs or T cells enriched from blood (not recorded which). The source of these receptors is an older woman who had recovered from COVID-19. Each CDR3 is given with its conserved first and last residue. Fields, in order: D gene, V gene, J gene, clone size, CDR3 DNA, CDR3 protein. The D gene is left open where the match is weak. Clone size, where shown, is once, few, many, or a class for clones that have expanded.

>TRBD1|TRBV7-9|TRBJ1-2|-
TGTGCCAGCAGCTATCCCGGGACAGCAGATGGCTACACCTTC
CASSYPGTADGYTF
>-|TRBV28|TRBJ1-2|-
TGTGCCAGCTCCGTGACGGGAGGGAATGGCTACACCTTC
CASSVTGGNGYTF
>-|TRBV3-1/TRBV3-2|TRBJ1-6|-
TGTGCCAGCAGCCAAGACCCGGACAGCTCTGATAATTCACCCCTCCACTTT
CASSQDPDSSDNSPLHF
>-|TRBV11-3|TRBJ2-2|once
TGTGCCAGCAGCTTTGAACGGGGAACCGGGGAGCTGTTTTTT
CASSFERGTGELFF
>TRBD2|TRBV5-6|TRBJ2-2|once
TGTGCCAGCAGCTACCCGGCTAGCGGGAAAGCGGCCGGGGAGCTGTTTTTT
CASSYPASGKAAGELFF
>TRBD1|TRBV19|TRBJ2-1|-
TGTGCCAGTACCTCCCCGGGACAGGGAGACCACAATGAGCAGTTCTTC
CASTSPGQGDHNEQFF
>-|TRBV27|TRBJ1-5|-
TGTGCCAGCAGTCCCTCCGGGACTCCGGGAAATCAGCCCCAGCATTTT
CASSPSGTPGNQPQHF
>TRBD1|TRBV15|TRBJ2-2|-
TGTGCCACCAGCAGAATTGGACAGGGCCTAGCCGGGGAGCTGTTTTTT
CATSRIGQGLAGELFF
>TRBD1|TRBV5-4|TRBJ1-1|-
TGTGCCAGCAGCTTGGGACAGGGTATCATGAACACTGAAGCTTTCTTT
CASSLGQGIMNTEAFF
>TRBD2|TRBV18|TRBJ2-3|-
TGTGCCAGCTCACTCACACTAGCGGGAGGCTTTGGTACGCAGTATTTT
CASSLTLAGGFGTQYF
>-|TRBV19|TRBJ1-5|few
TGTGCCAGTAGTATCCCCACCAGGTCCTATAGCAATCAGCCCCAGCATTTT
CASSIPTRSYSNQPQHF
>-|TRBV12-3/TRBV12-4|TRBJ1-2|-
TGTGCCAGCAGGACAGATTCAAACTATGGCTACACCTTC
CASRTDSNYGYTF
>TRBD1|TRBV7-2|TRBJ2-3|-
TGTGCCAGCAGCTGGGCGGGACAGGGACGGGCAGATACGCAGTATTTT
CASSWAGQGRADTQYF
>TRBD1|TRBV29-1|TRBJ2-1|-
TGCAGCGCCCCCGGGACAGTCTACAATGAGCAGTTCTTC
CSAPGTVYNEQFF
>TRBD1|TRBV9|TRBJ1-4|-
TGTGCCAGCAGCTCGGGTGACAGGGGAAATGAAAAACTGTTTTTT
CASSSGDRGNEKLFF
>-|TRBV19|TRBJ1-1|once
TGTGCCGTAGGTGGGGCGGACACTGAAGCTTTCTTT
CAVGGADTEAFF
>TRBD2|TRBV25-1|TRBJ2-3|-
TGTGCCAGCATGACTAGCGGGAGAGGGATCAGCACAGATACGCAGTATTTT
CASMTSGRGISTDTQYF
>TRBD2|TRBV5-1|TRBJ2-7|-
TGCGCCAGCAGCAGGGGACTAGCGGGGATTGGAGAGCAGTACTTC
CASSRGLAGIGEQYF
>-|TRBV7-3|TRBJ1-6|-
TGTGCCAGCAGCTTACAGGGTAGGAATTCACCCCTCCACTTT
CASSLQGRNSPLHF
>-|TRBV3-1/TRBV3-2|TRBJ2-1|-
TGTGCCAGCAGCCAAGACTACCGTTACAATGAGCAGTTCTTC
CASSQDYRYNEQFF
>TRBD2|TRBV5-5|TRBJ2-1|-
TGTGCCAGCAGCTTGAGGACTAGCGGGTTCAATGAGCAGTTCTTC
CASSLRTSGFNEQFF
>-|TRBV5-1|TRBJ2-7|few
TGCGCCAGCAGCTTGGGGAGCGTCGTCTCCTACGAGCAGTACTTC
CASSLGSVVSYEQYF
>-|TRBV4-3|TRBJ2-7|-
TGCGCCAGCAGCCAAGATCTTTCGGGGGGCCAGACCTACGAGCAGTACTTC
CASSQDLSGGQTYEQYF
>-|TRBV27|TRBJ1-2|-
TGTGCCAGCAGCTGGTCCCAGGGTGGAACTAACTATGGCTACACCTTC
CASSWSQGGTNYGYTF
>-|TRBV27|TRBJ2-1|-
TGTGCCAGCAGTTTAGACTGGGGGGTAAACAATGAGCAGTTCTTC
CASSLDWGVNNEQFF
>-|TRBV30|TRBJ1-2|once
TGTGCCTGGAATGGGCCCAACTATGGCTACACCTTC
CAWNGPNYGYTF
>-|TRBV5-5|TRBJ1-1|-
TGTGCCAGCAGCTTCTTTCCGGGGGACACTGAAGCTTTCTTT
CASSFFPGDTEAFF
>-|TRBV18|TRBJ2-6|-
TGTGCCAGCTCAGCCACAGGGAGTGGGGCCAACGTCCTGACTTTC
CASSATGSGANVLTF
>TRBD1|TRBV7-9|TRBJ1-3|-
TGTGCCAGCAGCCTGACAGGGCTTGGAAACACCATATATTTT
CASSLTGLGNTIYF
>TRBD1|TRBV5-1|TRBJ2-7|once
TGCGCCAGCAGCTCCCTACCGGGACAGGGTTTCGAGCAGTACTTC
CASSSLPGQGFEQYF
>TRBD1|TRBV7-9|TRBJ1-4|-
TGTGCCAGCAGCGGACAGGGCCCTAATGAAAAACTGTTTTTT
CASSGQGPNEKLFF
>-|TRBV19|TRBJ1-5|-
TGTGCCAGTAATTTGAGACCCGGAGGACAGCGTAACCAGCCCCAGCATTTT
CASNLRPGGQRNQPQHF
>-|TRBV28|TRBJ2-1|-
TGTGCCAGCAGTTCACCCCCCCTAAGGAGCAATGAGCAGTTCTTC
CASSSPPLRSNEQFF
>TRBD1|TRBV11-1|TRBJ2-2|-
TGTGCCAGCCGGGACAGGGTAACCACCGGGGAGCTGTTTTTT
CASRDRVTTGELFF
>TRBD1|TRBV5-6|TRBJ1-6|-
TGTGCCAGCAGCCTGGGACAGGGGGCGATTAATTCACCCCTCCACTTT
CASSLGQGAINSPLHF
>TRBD2|TRBV5-4|TRBJ2-1|-
TGTGCCAGCAGCTTGACTAGCGGGAGCTACAATGAGCAGTTCTTC
CASSLTSGSYNEQFF
>-|TRBV7-3|TRBJ1-2|-
TGTGCCAGCAGCTTAAGGGCGGAGGACCTCTATGGCTACACCTTC
CASSLRAEDLYGYTF